This T cell receptor (beta chain) derives from a study of blood T cell repertoires in COVID-19. Study context: COVID-19 samples from acute and convalescent phases originated in the United States, Italy and Spain. From T cells, B-cell-depleted T cells, or PBMCs came the material, which was cDNA or gDNA.

The CDR3 contains 16 residues. V lost 3 bases and J lost 0; bases outside the gene matches: 6. CDR1 and CDR2 from the germline V gene are SGHRS and YFSETQ. In the original processing: Estimates of nucleated cell counts were drawn from the amplification of reference gene primers. Sequencing used immunoSEQ multiplex PCR; TCRdb keeps in-frame clones, though not all of them. V and J calls and clone size are as listed in that table; D and trimming were resolved from the DNA. The table shows about 67,000 clones, with roughly 89% occurring only once. The sequenced sample consisted of peripheral blood. The chain carries TRBV5-1 and TRBJ1-1; the match to TRBD1 covers 9 bases. The source of this sequence is a woman aged 80 or over with acute or convalescent COVID-19. Here the CDR3 DNA reads TGCGCCAGCAGCTCCACAGGGGGCGGACTGAACACTGAAGCTTTCTTT. Translation: CASSSTGGGLNTEAFF.